The T cell receptor (beta chain) under discussion was sequenced for a study of memory CD4+ T cells and cytomegalovirus serostatus. Study context: Of the healthy Belgian adults, 9 were CMV seropositive and more than 20 seronegative.

Study processing details: Out-of-frame sequences were removed, leaving 2 million or so distinct TCRbeta sequences. The repertoire was sequenced with immunoSEQ multiplex PCR; TCRdb's copy has only in-frame clones and lacks some. V, J and clone size derive from that table, while D and trimming were established from the DNA sequence. Of 48,000 or so clones listed, around four fifths are singletons. V shed 6 bases, J shed 3 bases, and the junction held 6 bases outside the gene matches. Per the germline V gene, CDR1 is SQVTM and CDR2 is ANQGSEA. This CDR3 is built from 13 residues. The sort gate was single viable CD3+CD4+CD8-CD45RO+ cells for memory CD4+ T cells. CMV serostatus came from serum IgG against pp150, pp28, p38, p52. Positive selection with CD4 microbeads enriched total CD4+ T cells.

The TCR originated in an adult in good health and CMV-seronegative. V is TRBV29-1 and J is TRBJ2-3; 7 bases map to TRBD2. The specimen was memory CD4+ T cells from blood. The chain's CDR3 is CSVGLGPTDTQYF. In DNA, the CDR3 is TGCAGCGTAGGACTAGGTCCGACAGATACGCAGTATTTT.